The 3 T cell receptor beta chains given below trace back to one sample, sequenced in a study of regulatory T cells in long-lasting Graves disease. Indicated time point: newly diagnosed GD, antithyroid drugs for less than 3 months. The authors made the TCR library using RNA they extracted from PBMCs. Arm-PCR of CDR3 regions and iRepertoire HTBI primers were the basis on which TCR beta libraries were built. TCRdb re-derived calls from the multiplex PCR reads in MiXCR, one entry per CDR3 protein. The data show 420,000 or so distinct CDR3 sequences, about 15% seen once. These sequences were also reported in another study, on T cells in Graves' hyperthyroidism and ophthalmopathy.

Sequencing used peripheral blood mononuclear cells (PBMCs), obtained at new diagnosis, from a patient treated with antithyroid drugs. These receptors all come from a woman in her late teens or twenties with Graves disease.

This chain links TRBV20-1 with TRBJ2-1, with D possibly TRBD1 on 6 matching bases. Trimming shortened V by 3 bases and J by 5 bases, and 17 bases separated the two germline ends. This CDR3 region has 15 residues. Germline V lookup: CDR1 DFQATT, CDR2 SNEGSKA (reference sequence). CDR3 in amino acids: CSASPWDTSNNEQFF. Written as DNA, the CDR3 is TGCAGTGCTAGCCCTTGGGACACGTCCAACAATGAGCAGTTCTTC.

The chain employs TRBV3-1 and TRBJ1-3, with D unclear. The CDR3 loop spans 14 amino acids. CDR1 is LGHDT, CDR2 YNNKEL, per germline (reference sequence). The germline V and J ends were trimmed by 3 bases and 0 bases, with 6 bases remaining between them. The chain's CDR3 is CASSQSPSGNTIYF. CDR3 DNA: TGTGCCAGCAGCCAGTCCCCCTCTGGAAACACCATATATTTT. Based on the CDR3 plus reference TRBV3-1 and TRBJ1-3, the full variable domain is DTAVSQTPKYLVTQMGNDKSIKCEQNLGHDTMYWYKQDSKKFLKIMFSYNNKELIINETVPNRFSPKSPDKAHLNLHINSLELGDSAVYFCASSQSPSGNTIYFGEGSWLTVV.

This clonotype has a count of ten or more. The chain carries TRBV28 and TRBJ2-3, with 12 nucleotides matching TRBD1. The CDR3 sequence is 17 residues long. CDR1 is MDHEN and CDR2 is SYDVKM in the germline V gene. V gave up 6 bases and J gave up 6 bases; unmatched junction bases: 13. Here the CDR3 reads CASRLSVGGTGGDTQYF. In DNA, the CDR3 is TGTGCCAGCAGACTTTCGGTGGGGGGGACAGGGGGCGATACGCAGTATTTT.